This T cell receptor beta chain was retrieved from a study of OX40 agonist ivuxolimab in advanced cancers. The study's findings and limits: Low normalized T-cell clonal expansion also characterized some of the nonresponders. The antigens recognized by the expanded peripheral T cells, that is their antigen specificity, were not determined.

Concerning this clone: Antigen specificity is unknown.

Germline CDR1 MGHRA, CDR2 YSYEKL. Trimming removed 0 bases from V and 0 bases from J, with 9 bases in between. The CDR3 spans 16 residues. Autoimmune disease history or systemic immunosuppression was exclusionary. Assay used: immunoSEQ multiplex PCR; TCRdb lists only in-frame clones, some missing. Of about 85,000 clones listed, 80% to 90% are singletons. The source was CD4+ or CD8+ T cells sorted from blood, collected in a trial of the OX40 agonist ivuxolimab. V and J are TRBV4-1 and TRBJ1-3, with D tentatively TRBD1 (5 bases). The source is an adult with an advanced solid tumor such as melanoma, head and neck, liver or kidney cancer. For the CDR3, the DNA is TGCGCCAGCAGCCAAGACTACAGGCCCTCTGGAAACACCATATATTTT. Amino acids: CASSQDYRPSGNTIYF.